This T cell receptor (beta chain) was identified during a study of cytomegalovirus exposure and HLA in healthy donors. Study conclusions and caveats: Most of the CMV-associated TCR beta chains (in a later analysis) appeared to be HLA-restricted. Follow-up analysis found HLA locus-dependent TCR association rates, highest for DRB1 and lowest for HLA-C. The study listed 164 cytomegalovirus-associated TCR beta chains.

About this clone: Its antigen is unidentified.

The V and J ends lost 3 bases and 6 bases respectively, with 9 bases between them. The CDR3 is made up of 12 amino acids. Germline CDR1 SEHNR, CDR2 FQNEAQ (reference sequence). The study ran its PCR with 60 Vbeta and 13 Jbeta primers. As processed by the authors: Later work found 80 million or so unique TCR beta chains, with roughly 11 million shared. The table came from immunoSEQ multiplex PCR; TCRdb's copy has only in-frame clones and leaves some out. V and J calls and clone size are those listed in that table; D and trimming were worked out from the DNA. The repertoire holds about 130,000 clones, roughly 80% seen once, with about 4% in the top ten.

This clonotype was sampled from a woman between 40 and 50 years old in good health and CMV-seronegative. The sample consisted of PBMCs. The chain combines TRBV7-9 with TRBJ2-7; possible D gene TRBD1, 6 bases. The CDR3 region is CASSLEQGEQYF. CDR3 nucleotide sequence: TGTGCCAGCAGCTTGGAACAGGGCGAGCAGTACTTC.